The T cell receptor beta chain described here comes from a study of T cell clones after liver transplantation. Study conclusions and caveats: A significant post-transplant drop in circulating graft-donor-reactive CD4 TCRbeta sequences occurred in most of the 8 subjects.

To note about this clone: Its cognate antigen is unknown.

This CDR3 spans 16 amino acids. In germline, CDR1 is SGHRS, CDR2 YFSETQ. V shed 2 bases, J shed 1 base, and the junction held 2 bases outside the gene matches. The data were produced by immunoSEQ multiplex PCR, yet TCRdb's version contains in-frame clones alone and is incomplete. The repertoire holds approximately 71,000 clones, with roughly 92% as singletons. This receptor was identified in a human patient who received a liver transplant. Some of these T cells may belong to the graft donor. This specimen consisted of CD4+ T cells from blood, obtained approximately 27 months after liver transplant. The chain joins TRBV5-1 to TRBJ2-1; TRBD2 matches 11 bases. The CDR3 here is CASSLGLAGSYNEQFF. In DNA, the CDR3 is TGCGCCAGCAGCTTAGGACTAGCGGGTTCCTACAATGAGCAGTTCTTC.